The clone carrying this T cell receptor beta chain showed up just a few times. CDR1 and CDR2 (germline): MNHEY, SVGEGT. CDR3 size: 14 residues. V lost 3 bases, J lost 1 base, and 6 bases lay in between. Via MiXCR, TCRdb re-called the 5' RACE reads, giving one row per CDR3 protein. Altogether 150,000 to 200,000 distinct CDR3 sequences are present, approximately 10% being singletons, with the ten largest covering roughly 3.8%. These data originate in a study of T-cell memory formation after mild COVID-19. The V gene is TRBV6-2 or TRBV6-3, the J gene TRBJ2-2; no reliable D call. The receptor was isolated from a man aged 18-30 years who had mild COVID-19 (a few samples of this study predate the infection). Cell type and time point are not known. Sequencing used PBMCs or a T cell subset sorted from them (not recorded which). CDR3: CASSYNWNTGELFF. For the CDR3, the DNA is TGTGCCAGCAGTTATAATTGGAACACCGGGGAGCTGTTTTTT.